This entry lists 10 T cell receptor beta chains sequenced from one sample in a study of blood T cell repertoires in COVID-19. Using immunoSEQ multiplex PCR, the repertoire was profiled, and TCRdb retains in-frame clones only, with some absent. The table lists about 430,000 clones, about 88% of them singletons. Sequences were obtained from PBMCs or T cells enriched from blood (not recorded which). These receptor sequences come from a woman between 18 and 29 years old who had been exposed to COVID-19.

The DNA for the CDR3 is TGCGCCAGCAGCTTCAGAAGCGGGATGCGGGTAGATACGCAGTATTTT. Amino acids: CASSFRSGMRVDTQYF. The chain uses TRBV5-1 and TRBJ2-3; 7 bases fit TRBD2. This CDR3 has 16 residues. The germline V gene encodes CDR1 SGHRS and CDR2 YFSETQ. V trimming: 2 bases; J trimming: 5 bases; junction bases outside the gene matches: 11.

V is TRBV19 and J is TRBJ1-1; D perhaps matches TRBD1 (5 bases). This CDR3 is built from 17 residues. V was trimmed by 8 bases and J by 0 bases, leaving 22 bases between them. The V gene's germline CDR1 is LNHDA and CDR2 SQIVND (reference sequence). The CDR3 sequence: CASAVQGSIPMNTEAFF. The CDR3 DNA is TGTGCCAGTGCCGTCCAGGGTTCAATCCCCATGAACACTGAAGCTTTCTTT.

The chain recombines TRBV12-3 or TRBV12-4 with TRBJ2-7; a possible D gene is TRBD1 (6 bases). V was pared by 6 bases and J by 2 bases, with 11 bases between. The CDR3 loop spans 13 amino acids. CDR3 coding DNA: TGTGCCAGCAGGTTGACAGGCACCTACGAGCAGTACTTC. Translating gives CASRLTGTYEQYF.

The chain employs TRBV19 and TRBJ1-5; D possibly corresponds to TRBD1 (6 bases). V was cut by 5 bases and J by 0 bases, with 23 bases left in between. CDR1 and CDR2 from the germline V gene are LNHDA and SQIVND (reference sequence). The CDR3 contains 19 residues. The chain's CDR3 is CASSGGRPVDPNSNQPQHF. CDR3 nucleotide sequence: TGTGCCAGTAGTGGGGGCCGCCCAGTGGACCCTAATAGCAATCAGCCCCAGCATTTT.

The chain recombines TRBV7-3 with TRBJ2-5; TRBD2 is a possible D gene (6 bases). V was trimmed by 5 bases and J by 2 bases, leaving 9 bases between them. CDR1 is SGHTA and CDR2 is FQGTGA in the germline V gene. The CDR3 loop spans 13 amino acids. CDR3: CASSAGTQETQYF. In DNA form, the CDR3 reads TGTGCCAGCAGCGCCGGGACTCAAGAGACCCAGTACTTC. Looking up the rest from reference TRBV7-3 and TRBJ2-5 gives the full variable domain: GAGVSQTPSNKVTEKGKYVELRCDPISGHTALYWYRQSLGQGPEFLIYFQGTGAADDSGLPNDRFFAVRPEGSVSTLKIQRTERGDSAVYLCASSAGTQETQYFGPGTRLLVL.

The chain recombines TRBV7-2 with TRBJ2-3, with TRBD1 matching 8 bases. The germline V gene has CDR1 SGHTA and CDR2 FQGNSA. CDR3 length equals 13 residues. V lost 3 bases, J lost 7 bases, and 3 bases stayed unmatched. This chain's CDR3 is CASSLGQDYTQYF. Here the CDR3 DNA reads TGTGCCAGCAGCTTGGGACAGGATTATACGCAGTATTTT. The variable domain in full, with the rest retrieved from reference TRBV7-2 and TRBJ2-3, is GAGVSQSPSNKVTEKGKDVELRCDPISGHTALYWYRQSLGQGLEFLIYFQGNSAPDKSGLPSDRFSAERTGGSVSTLTIQRTQQEDSAVYLCASSLGQDYTQYFGPGTRLTVL.

This CDR3 is CASSPGSGRRNYEQYF. DNA of the CDR3: TGTGCCAGCAGCCCGGGGAGCGGGAGAAGGAACTACGAGCAGTACTTC. This chain uses TRBV7-9 with TRBJ2-7; 8 positions agree with TRBD2. The V segment lost 5 bases and the J segment 3 bases; nucleotides outside the gene matches: 12. This CDR3 comprises 16 residues. CDR1 and CDR2 (germline): SEHNR, FQNEAQ (reference sequence).

The V gene is TRBV20-1, the J gene TRBJ2-3; 7 bases map to TRBD2. The length of the CDR3 is 13 residues. The V gene end was trimmed by 3 bases and the J gene end by 1 base; junction bases not matched to a gene: 1. Germline V gives CDR1 DFQATT, CDR2 SNEGSKA (reference sequence). CDR3 nucleotides: TGCAGTGCTAGTCGGGGGGGCACAGATACGCAGTATTTT. This codes for CSASRGGTDTQYF.

V usage is TRBV2 and J usage is TRBJ2-2; D is possibly TRBD1 (5 bases). CDR3 length: 15 residues. The V gene's germline CDR1 is SNHLY and CDR2 FYNNEI. V lost 1 base, J lost 6 bases, and 12 bases lay in between. CDR3 nucleotide sequence: TGTGCCAGCAGTGAAGGGGGCTTGGGTCCCGGGGAGCTGTTTTTT. Translating it yields CASSEGGLGPGELFF.

This chain links TRBV4-1 with TRBJ2-1, with 8 bases identical to TRBD2. The CDR3 runs 15 residues. Germline-derived CDR1 and CDR2 are MGHRA and YSYEKL. J gave up 4 bases and V 2 bases, and 4 bases lay outside the gene matches. As DNA, the CDR3 is TGCGCCAGCAGCCAATCAGAGCGGGAGTACAATGAGCAGTTCTTC. This encodes CASSQSEREYNEQFF.